The rows below give T cell receptor beta chains drawn from one sample of a study of early T cells in non-severe SARS-CoV-2 infection. MiXCR, applied by TCRdb to the 5' RACE reads, yields one record per CDR3 protein. The data contain some 45,000 distinct CDR3 sequences, approximately 4.1% of them singletons. Input material: whole blood. These receptor sequences come from an adult who was a healthcare worker with PCR-confirmed SARS-CoV-2 infection or an uninfected control (not recorded which). Each CDR3 is given with its conserved first and last residue. The D gene is left open where the match is weak.

cdr3_length,v_call,j_call,d_call,cdr3_aa
13,TRBV29-1,TRBJ1-1,TRBD1,CSGSDRGNTEAFF
14,TRBV5-4,TRBJ2-7,TRBD2,CASSDGLAPNEQYF
17,TRBV28,TRBJ1-2,TRBD1,CASSPPGTGAGNYGYTF
13,TRBV7-7,TRBJ2-1,TRBD1,CASSLGDRGPQFF
15,TRBV10-2,TRBJ2-1,TRBD2,CASSEVGRAGGEQFF
13,TRBV5-6,TRBJ1-1,TRBD1,CASSRTGGAEAFF
15,TRBV19,TRBJ2-1,NA,CASSMQGNLYNEQFF
12,TRBV20-1,TRBJ1-1,NA,CSAREGRTEAFF
13,TRBV2,TRBJ2-5,NA,CASSGQGPQTQYF
16,TRBV12-3/TRBV12-4,TRBJ1-2,TRBD1,CASSSTAGTGSVGYTF
13,TRBV11-1,TRBJ1-4,NA,CASSFGQGEKLFF
17,TRBV20-1,TRBJ2-3,TRBD2,CSASPSGGATTTDTQYF
15,TRBV12-3/TRBV12-4,TRBJ1-2,NA,CASSSTPAGYYGYTF
14,TRBV20-1,TRBJ2-1,NA,CSARVASSYNEQFF
11,TRBV20-1,TRBJ1-4,NA,CSAPWGKKLFF
13,TRBV10-3,TRBJ1-1,NA,CAISRQGYTEAFF
15,TRBV7-9,TRBJ2-2,TRBD2,CASKTSGGTDGELFF
14,TRBV6-5,TRBJ2-2,NA,CASKESGNTGELFF
15,TRBV10-1,TRBJ2-3,NA,CASSEVETSTDTQYF
11,TRBV29-1,TRBJ2-4,NA,CSVEVTAIQYF
15,TRBV11-2,TRBJ2-1,NA,CASSFWRVLDNEQFF
15,TRBV12-3/TRBV12-4,TRBJ2-5,TRBD2,CASSTISGRWGTQYF
13,TRBV12-3/TRBV12-4,TRBJ1-1,TRBD1,CASTSGGNTEAFF
14,TRBV12-3/TRBV12-4,TRBJ1-2,TRBD1,CASSSRGQGGGYTF
15,TRBV27,TRBJ2-3,NA,CASSPPPVGRGTQYF
14,TRBV27,TRBJ2-1,NA,CASFGGQLYNEQFF
11,TRBV14,TRBJ2-4,NA,CARVAKNIQYF
15,TRBV6-1,TRBJ2-1,NA,CASSESPGGSDEQFF
16,TRBV11-2,TRBJ2-6,NA,CASSLAGQRGANVLTF
14,TRBV10-3,TRBJ1-6,NA,CAISEGYEDSPLHF
14,TRBV6-5,TRBJ2-2,NA,CASSVDRNTGELFF
12,TRBV11-2,TRBJ1-3,NA,CASSAEENTIYF
13,TRBV20-1,TRBJ2-7,NA,CSARVDQGYEQYF
16,TRBV25-1,TRBJ2-3,TRBD2,CASRSFSGGRSDTQYF
15,TRBV25-1,TRBJ1-6,NA,CASSEFSQAERPLHF
15,TRBV12-3/TRBV12-4,TRBJ2-3,TRBD2,CASSLASGRVDTQYF
16,TRBV2,TRBJ2-1,TRBD1,CASSSPGTGDFNEQFF
16,TRBV6-1,TRBJ2-3,NA,CASSELAGISTDTQYF
14,TRBV5-1,TRBJ2-7,TRBD1,CASSPGDRPHEQYF